This T cell receptor (beta chain) was recovered during a study of graft-versus-host responses after intestinal transplantation. Looking at the study overall: Anti-thymocyte globulin was used for induction in all recipients, who then took tacrolimus and steroids for around 3 years. Points from the study as a whole: The presence of high graft-versus-host to host-versus-graft clonal ratios in allografts characterized patients with graft-donor T cell macrochimerism.

Only in-frame clones appear in the TCRdb table, and some are missing; sequencing was by immunoSEQ multiplex PCR. The sample records some 110,000 clones, 90% being singletons. The V gene's germline CDR1 is SGHVS and CDR2 FNYEAQ. Trimming removed 4 bases from V and 5 bases from J, with 23 bases in between. This CDR3 is built from 18 residues. Concerning this clone itself: No antigen is known for it.

The clonotype was recovered from a human donor who received an intestinal transplant. The starting material was unstimulated CD4+ T cells sorted from spleen or lymph node cells, obtained before intestinal transplant. This chain connects TRBV7-6 to TRBJ2-2; D remains ambiguous. The DNA of the CDR3 is TGTGCCAGCAGCTCGGATCGAGGCGGCCATGAAGCGACCGGGGAGCTGTTTTTT. Amino acid sequence: CASSSDRGGHEATGELFF. Using reference TRBV7-6 and TRBJ2-2 for the parts outside the CDR3, the full variable domain is GAGVSQSPRYKVTKRGQDVALRCDPISGHVSLYWYRQALGQGPEFLTYFNYEAQQDKSGLPNDRFSAERPEGSISTLTIQRTEQRDSAMYRCASSSDRGGHEATGELFFGEGSRLTVL.